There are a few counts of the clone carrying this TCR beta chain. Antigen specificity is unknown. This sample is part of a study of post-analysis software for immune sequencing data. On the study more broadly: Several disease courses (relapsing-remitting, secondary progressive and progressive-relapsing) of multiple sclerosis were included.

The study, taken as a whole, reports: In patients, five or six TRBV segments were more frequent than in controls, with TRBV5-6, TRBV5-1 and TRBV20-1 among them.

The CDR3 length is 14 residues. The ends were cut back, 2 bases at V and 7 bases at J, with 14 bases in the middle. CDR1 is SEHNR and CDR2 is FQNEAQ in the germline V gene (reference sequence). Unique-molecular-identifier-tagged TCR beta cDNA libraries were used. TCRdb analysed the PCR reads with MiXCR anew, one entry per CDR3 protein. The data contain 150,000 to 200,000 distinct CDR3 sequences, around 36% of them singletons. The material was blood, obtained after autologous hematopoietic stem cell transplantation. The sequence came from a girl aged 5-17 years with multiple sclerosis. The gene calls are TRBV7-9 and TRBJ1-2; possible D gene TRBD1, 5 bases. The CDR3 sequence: CASSLTGEGTGYTF. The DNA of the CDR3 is TGTGCCAGCAGCTTAACGGGGGAAGGGACTGGCTACACCTTC.